This T cell receptor beta chain was observed in a study of shared clonotypes between healthy human individuals. The study's findings and limits: A generally larger estimated richness was seen in naive subsets than in memory subsets.

Only in-frame clones appear in the TCRdb table, and some are missing; sequencing was by immunoSEQ multiplex PCR. The table has about a million clones, roughly 77% seen once. As concerns this clone: The antigen is unknown.

Every donor was a Caucasian adult from Nashville, Tennessee. In the CD4+ fraction, cells were divided into CD45RA+ naive and CD45RA-negative memory subsets. The V end lost 1 base, the J end lost 4 bases, and 11 bases lay between the germline ends. From germline, CDR1 is SGHRS and CDR2 YFSETQ. This CDR3 region has 14 residues. This chain connects TRBV5-1 to TRBJ1-2, with unresolved D. The source material was memory CD4+ T cells from PBMCs. Noted subset: CD45RA-negative fraction. The sequence was obtained from a man between 18 and 35 years old in good health. Some clones in this sample may be carry-over from other donors' samples. The CDR3 DNA reads TGCGCCAGCAGCTTGATGGGTGGTAGCTATGGCTACACCTTC. Translation gives CASSLMGGSYGYTF.